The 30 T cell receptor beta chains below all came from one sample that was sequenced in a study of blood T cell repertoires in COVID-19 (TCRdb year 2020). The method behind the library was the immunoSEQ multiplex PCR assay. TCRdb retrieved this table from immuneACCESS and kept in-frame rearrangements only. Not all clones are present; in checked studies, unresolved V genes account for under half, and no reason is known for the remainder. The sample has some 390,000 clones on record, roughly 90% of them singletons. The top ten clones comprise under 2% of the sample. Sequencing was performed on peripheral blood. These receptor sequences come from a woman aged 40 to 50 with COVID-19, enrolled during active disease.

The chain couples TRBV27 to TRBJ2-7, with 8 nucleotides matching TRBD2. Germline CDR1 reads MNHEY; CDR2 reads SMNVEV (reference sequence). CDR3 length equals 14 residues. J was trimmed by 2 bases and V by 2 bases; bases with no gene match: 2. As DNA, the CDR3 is TGTGCCAGCAGTTTAAATAGCGGGACCTACGAGCAGTACTTC. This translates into CASSLNSGTYEQYF.

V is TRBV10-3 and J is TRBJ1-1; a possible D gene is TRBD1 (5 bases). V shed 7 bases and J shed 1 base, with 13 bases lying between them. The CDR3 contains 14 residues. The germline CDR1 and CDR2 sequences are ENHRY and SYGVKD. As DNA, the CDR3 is TGTGCCATCATGGGGGGACCCGAGAACACTGAAGCTTTCTTT. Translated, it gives CAIMGGPENTEAFF.

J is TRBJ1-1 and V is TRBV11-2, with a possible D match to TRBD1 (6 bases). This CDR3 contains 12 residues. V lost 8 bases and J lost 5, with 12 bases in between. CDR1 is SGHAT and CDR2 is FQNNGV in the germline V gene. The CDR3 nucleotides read TGTGCCAGCCGGCTAGGGGGAACTGAAGCTTTCTTT. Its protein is CASRLGGTEAFF.

The CDR3 DNA sequence: TGTGCCAGCAGTTTATGGGCGACGCGGCGGGAGCTGTTTTTT. This codes for CASSLWATRRELFF. The chain combines TRBV28 with TRBJ2-2; D remains ambiguous. Germline V gene sequence: CDR1 MDHEN, CDR2 SYDVKM. This CDR3 is 14 amino acids long. V was clipped by 0 bases and J by 9 bases, with 11 bases between them.

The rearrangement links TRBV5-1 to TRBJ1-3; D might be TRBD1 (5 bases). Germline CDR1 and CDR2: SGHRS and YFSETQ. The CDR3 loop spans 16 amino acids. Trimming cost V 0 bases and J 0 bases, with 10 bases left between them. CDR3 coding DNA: TGCGCCAGCAGCTTGGTTACAGGCCTCTCTGGAAACACCATATATTTT. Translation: CASSLVTGLSGNTIYF.

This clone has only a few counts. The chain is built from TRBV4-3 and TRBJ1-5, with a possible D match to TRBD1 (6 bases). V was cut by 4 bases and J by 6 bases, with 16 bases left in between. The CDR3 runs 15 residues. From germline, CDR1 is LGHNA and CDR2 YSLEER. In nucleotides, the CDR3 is TGCGCCAGCAGCCCCGACCTGGGGGCGGCTCAGCCCCAGCATTTT. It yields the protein CASSPDLGAAQPQHF.

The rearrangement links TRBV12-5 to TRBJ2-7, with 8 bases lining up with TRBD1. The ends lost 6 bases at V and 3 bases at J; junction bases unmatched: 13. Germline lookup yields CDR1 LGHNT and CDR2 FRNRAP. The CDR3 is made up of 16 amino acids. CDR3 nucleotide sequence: TGTGCTAGTGGCTCGCCGGGACAGGTTATTTTCTACGAGCAGTACTTC. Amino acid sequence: CASGSPGQVIFYEQYF.

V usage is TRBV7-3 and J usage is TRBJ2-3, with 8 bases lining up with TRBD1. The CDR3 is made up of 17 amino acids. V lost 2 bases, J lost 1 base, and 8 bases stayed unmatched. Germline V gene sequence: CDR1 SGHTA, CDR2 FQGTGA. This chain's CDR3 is CASSLCRGQGCTDTQYF. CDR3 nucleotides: TGTGCCAGCAGCTTATGTCGCGGACAGGGTTGCACAGATACGCAGTATTTT.

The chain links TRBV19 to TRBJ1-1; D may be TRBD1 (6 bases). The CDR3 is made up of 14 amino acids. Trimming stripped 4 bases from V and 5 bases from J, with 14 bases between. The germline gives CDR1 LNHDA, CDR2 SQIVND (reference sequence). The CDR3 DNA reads TGTGCCAGTAGTAGACCAGGGGATAGGACTGAAGCTTTCTTT. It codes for CASSRPGDRTEAFF.

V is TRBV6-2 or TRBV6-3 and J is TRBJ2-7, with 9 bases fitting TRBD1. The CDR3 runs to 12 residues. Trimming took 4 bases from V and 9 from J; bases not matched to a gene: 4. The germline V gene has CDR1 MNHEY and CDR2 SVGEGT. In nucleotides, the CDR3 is TGTGCCAGCAGTTCCGAGGACAGGGGGCAGTACTTC. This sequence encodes CASSSEDRGQYF.

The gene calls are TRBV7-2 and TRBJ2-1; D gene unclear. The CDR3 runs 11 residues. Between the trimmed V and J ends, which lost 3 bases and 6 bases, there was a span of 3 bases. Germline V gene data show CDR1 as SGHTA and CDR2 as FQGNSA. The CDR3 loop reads CASSFSNEQFF. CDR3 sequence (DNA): TGTGCCAGCAGCTTCAGCAATGAGCAGTTCTTC.

CDR3: CASSLQGVGEKLFF. The CDR3 DNA reads TGTGCCAGCAGCTTACAAGGGGTTGGTGAAAAACTGTTTTTT. J is TRBJ1-4 and V is TRBV5-4, with D possibly matching TRBD1 (5 bases). Germline V CDR1 and CDR2: SGHNT, YYREEE (reference sequence). CDR3 length: 14 residues. Deletions cut 2 bases from V and 7 bases from J, with 12 bases between.

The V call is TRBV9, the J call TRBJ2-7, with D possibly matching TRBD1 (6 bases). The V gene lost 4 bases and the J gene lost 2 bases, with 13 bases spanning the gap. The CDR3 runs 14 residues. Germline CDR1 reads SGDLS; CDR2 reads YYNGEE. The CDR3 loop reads CASSLSGAAYEQYF. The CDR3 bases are TGTGCCAGCAGCCTTTCAGGGGCGGCCTACGAGCAGTACTTC.

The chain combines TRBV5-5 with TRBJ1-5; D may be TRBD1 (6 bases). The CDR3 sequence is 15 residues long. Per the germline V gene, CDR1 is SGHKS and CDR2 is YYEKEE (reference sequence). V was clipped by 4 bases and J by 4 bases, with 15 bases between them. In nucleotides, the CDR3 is TGTGCCAGCAGCCGGACAGTTACCTTAAATCAGCCCCAGCATTTT. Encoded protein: CASSRTVTLNQPQHF.

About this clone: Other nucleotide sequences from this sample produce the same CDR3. CDR3 nucleotide sequence: TGTGCCAGCTCACCGGGACTAGCGGGGGCGGAGACCCAGTACTTC. Its translation is CASSPGLAGAETQYF. This rearrangement joins TRBV18 to TRBJ2-5; TRBD2 matches at 14 bases. The germline gives CDR1 KGHSH, CDR2 LQKENI. With V trimmed by 3 bases and J by 5 bases, 2 bases remained unmatched. This CDR3 has 15 residues.

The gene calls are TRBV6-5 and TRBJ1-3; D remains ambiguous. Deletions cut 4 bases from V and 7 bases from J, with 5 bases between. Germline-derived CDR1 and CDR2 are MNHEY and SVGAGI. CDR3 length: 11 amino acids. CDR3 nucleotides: TGTGCCAGCAGTTGGAGGAACACCATATATTTT. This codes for CASSWRNTIYF.

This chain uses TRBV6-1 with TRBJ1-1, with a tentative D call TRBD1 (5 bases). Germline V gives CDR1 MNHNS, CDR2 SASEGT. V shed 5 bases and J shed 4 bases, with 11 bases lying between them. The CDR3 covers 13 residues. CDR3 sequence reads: CASSSRGSTEAFF. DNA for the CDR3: TGTGCCAGCAGTTCAAGGGGCAGCACTGAAGCTTTCTTT.

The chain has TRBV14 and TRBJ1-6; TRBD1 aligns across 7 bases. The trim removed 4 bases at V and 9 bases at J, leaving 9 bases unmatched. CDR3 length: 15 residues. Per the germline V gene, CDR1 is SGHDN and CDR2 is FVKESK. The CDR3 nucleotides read TGTGCCAGCAGCCCGGACAGGACCGTTTTTTCACCCCTCCACTTT. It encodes CASSPDRTVFSPLHF.

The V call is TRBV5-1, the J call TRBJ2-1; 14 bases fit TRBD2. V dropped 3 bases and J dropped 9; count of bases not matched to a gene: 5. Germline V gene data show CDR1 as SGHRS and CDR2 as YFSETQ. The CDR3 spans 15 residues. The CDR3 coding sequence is TGCGCCAGCAGCTGGGGGACTAGCGGGAGTTTTGAGCAGTTCTTC. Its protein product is CASSWGTSGSFEQFF.

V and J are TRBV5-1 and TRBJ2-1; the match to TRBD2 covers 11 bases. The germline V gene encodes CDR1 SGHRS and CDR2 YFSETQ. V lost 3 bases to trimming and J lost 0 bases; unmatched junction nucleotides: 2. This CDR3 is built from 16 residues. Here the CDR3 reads CASSSSGGSSYNEQFF. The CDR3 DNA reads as TGCGCCAGCAGCTCTAGCGGGGGGAGCTCCTACAATGAGCAGTTCTTC.

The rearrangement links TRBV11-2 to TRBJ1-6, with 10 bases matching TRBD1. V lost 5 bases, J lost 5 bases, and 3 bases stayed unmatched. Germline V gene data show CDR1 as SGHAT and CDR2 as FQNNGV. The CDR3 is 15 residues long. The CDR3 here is CASSIGTGDNSPLHF. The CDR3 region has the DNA TGTGCCAGCAGCATCGGGACAGGGGATAATTCACCCCTCCACTTT.

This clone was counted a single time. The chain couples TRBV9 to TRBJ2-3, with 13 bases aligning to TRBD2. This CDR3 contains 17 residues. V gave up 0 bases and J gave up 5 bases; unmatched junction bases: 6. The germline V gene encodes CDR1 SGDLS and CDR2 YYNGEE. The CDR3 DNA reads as TGTGCCAGCAGCGTAGTAACTAGCGGGAGGGCCGGAGATACGCAGTATTTT. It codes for CASSVVTSGRAGDTQYF.

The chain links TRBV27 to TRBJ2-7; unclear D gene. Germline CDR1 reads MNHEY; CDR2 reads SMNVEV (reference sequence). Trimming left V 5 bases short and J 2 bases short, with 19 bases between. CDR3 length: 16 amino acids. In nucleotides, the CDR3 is TGTGCCAGCAGTGGCTATCCCGGGTCAACCGCCTACGAGCAGTACTTC. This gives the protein CASSGYPGSTAYEQYF.

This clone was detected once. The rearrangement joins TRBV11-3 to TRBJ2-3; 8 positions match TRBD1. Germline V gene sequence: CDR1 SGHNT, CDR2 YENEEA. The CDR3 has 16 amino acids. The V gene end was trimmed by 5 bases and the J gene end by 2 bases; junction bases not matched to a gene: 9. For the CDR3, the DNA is TGTGCCAGCAGCCGAGGACAGGGTGAGATCACAGATACGCAGTATTTT. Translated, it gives CASSRGQGEITDTQYF.

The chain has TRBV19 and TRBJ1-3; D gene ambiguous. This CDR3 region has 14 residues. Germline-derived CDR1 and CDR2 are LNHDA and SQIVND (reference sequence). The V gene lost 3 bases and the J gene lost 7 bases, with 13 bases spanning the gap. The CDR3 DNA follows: TGTGCCAGTAGTATTGGCAATCCAGCGAACACCATATATTTT. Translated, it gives CASSIGNPANTIYF.

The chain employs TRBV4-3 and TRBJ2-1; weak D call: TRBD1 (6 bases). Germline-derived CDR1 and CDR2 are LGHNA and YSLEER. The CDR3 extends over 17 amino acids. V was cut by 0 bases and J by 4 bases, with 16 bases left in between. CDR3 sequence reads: CASSQDWGRNLYNEQFF. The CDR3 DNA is TGCGCCAGCAGCCAAGATTGGGGGCGGAACTTATACAATGAGCAGTTCTTC.

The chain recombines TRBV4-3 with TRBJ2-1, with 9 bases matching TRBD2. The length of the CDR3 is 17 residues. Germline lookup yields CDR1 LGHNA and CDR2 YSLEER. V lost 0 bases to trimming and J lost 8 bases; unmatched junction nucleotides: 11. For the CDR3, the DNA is TGCGCCAGCAGCCAAGATGGGGTAGCGGGAGCTCAGGATGAGCAGTTCTTC. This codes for CASSQDGVAGAQDEQFF.

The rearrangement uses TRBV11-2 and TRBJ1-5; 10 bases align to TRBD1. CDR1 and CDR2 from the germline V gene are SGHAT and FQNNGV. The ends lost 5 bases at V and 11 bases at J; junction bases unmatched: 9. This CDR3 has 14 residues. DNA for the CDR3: TGTGCCAGCAGCCCTGGACAGGGGGGAGTAGCCCAGCATTTT. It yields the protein CASSPGQGGVAQHF.

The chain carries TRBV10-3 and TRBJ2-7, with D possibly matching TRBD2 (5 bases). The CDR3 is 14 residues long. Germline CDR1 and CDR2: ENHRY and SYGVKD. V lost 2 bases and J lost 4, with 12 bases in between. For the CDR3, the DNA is TGTGCCATCAGTGAGCAAGGAAGCGGATACGAGCAGTACTTC. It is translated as CAISEQGSGYEQYF.

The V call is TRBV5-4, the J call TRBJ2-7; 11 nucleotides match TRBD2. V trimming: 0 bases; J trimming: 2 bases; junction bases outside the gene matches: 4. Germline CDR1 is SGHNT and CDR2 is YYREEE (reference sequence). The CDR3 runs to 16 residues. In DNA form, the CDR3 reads TGTGCCAGCAGCTTGGGACTAGCGGGGACTGCCTACGAGCAGTACTTC. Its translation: CASSLGLAGTAYEQYF.